This T cell receptor beta chain emerged from a study of CD8+ T cells in alopecia areata. Study background: Treated patients received oral tofacitinib, 5 to 10 mg twice daily. Treated patients received severity scores based on the percentage of scalp area affected. Study conclusions and caveats: Patients displayed less clarity in TCR sharing than mice, a finding possibly related to HLA.

A remark on this clone: The antigen is unknown.

Treatment: oral pan-JAK inhibitor, 5-10 mg twice daily. Extracted from the samples, RNA was reverse transcribed into cDNA to serve as the sequencing template. Sequencing used immunoSEQ multiplex PCR; TCRdb keeps in-frame clones, though not all of them. The sample records under 200,000 clones, about 71% being singletons. Germline assignment: CDR1 SQVTM and CDR2 ANQGSEA. Trimming left V 7 bases short and J 3 bases short, with 14 bases between. The CDR3 has 13 residues. The sample here was CD4+ T cells sorted from blood, taken at week 4, from a patient treated with tofacitinib. The chain has TRBV29-1 and TRBJ2-3; D possibly corresponds to TRBD2 (5 bases). This TCR was recovered from a human donor with alopecia areata. The CDR3 region is CSGEGSSTDTQYF. CDR3 in DNA: TGCAGCGGTGAGGGCAGTTCGACAGATACGCAGTATTTT.